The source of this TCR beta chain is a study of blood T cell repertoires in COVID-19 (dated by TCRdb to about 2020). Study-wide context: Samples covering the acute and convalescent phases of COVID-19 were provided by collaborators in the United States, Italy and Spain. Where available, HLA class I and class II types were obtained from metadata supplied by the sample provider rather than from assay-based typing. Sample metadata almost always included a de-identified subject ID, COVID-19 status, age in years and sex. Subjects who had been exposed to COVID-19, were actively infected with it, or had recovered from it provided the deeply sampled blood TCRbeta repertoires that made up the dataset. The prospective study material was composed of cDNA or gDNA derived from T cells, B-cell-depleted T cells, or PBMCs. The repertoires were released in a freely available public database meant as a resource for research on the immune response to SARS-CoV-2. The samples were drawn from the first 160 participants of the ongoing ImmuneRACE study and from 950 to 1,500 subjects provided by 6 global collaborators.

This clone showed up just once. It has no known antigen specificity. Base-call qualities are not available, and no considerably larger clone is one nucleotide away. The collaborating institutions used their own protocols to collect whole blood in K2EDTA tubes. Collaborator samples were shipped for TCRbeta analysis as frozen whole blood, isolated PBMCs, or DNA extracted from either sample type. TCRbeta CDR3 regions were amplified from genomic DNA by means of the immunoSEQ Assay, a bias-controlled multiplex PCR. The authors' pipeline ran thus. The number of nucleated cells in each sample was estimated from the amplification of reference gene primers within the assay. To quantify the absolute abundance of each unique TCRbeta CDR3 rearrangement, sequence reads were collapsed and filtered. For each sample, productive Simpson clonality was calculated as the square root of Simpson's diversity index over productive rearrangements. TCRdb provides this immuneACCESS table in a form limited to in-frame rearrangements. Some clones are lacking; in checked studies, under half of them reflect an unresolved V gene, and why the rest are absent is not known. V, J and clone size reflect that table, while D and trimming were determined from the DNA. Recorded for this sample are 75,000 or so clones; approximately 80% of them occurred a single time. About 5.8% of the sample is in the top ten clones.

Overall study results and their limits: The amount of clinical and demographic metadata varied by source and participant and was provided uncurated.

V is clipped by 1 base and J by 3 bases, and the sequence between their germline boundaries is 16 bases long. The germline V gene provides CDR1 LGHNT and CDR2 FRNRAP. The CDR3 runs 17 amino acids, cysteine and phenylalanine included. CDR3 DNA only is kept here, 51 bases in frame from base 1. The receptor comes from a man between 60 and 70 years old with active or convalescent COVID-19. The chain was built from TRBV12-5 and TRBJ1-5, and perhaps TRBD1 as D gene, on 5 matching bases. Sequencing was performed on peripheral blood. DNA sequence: TGTGCTAGTGGTTTGGACTCTCCGGGGGTCTTCAATCAGCCCCAGCATTTT. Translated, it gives CASGLDSPGVFNQPQHF.